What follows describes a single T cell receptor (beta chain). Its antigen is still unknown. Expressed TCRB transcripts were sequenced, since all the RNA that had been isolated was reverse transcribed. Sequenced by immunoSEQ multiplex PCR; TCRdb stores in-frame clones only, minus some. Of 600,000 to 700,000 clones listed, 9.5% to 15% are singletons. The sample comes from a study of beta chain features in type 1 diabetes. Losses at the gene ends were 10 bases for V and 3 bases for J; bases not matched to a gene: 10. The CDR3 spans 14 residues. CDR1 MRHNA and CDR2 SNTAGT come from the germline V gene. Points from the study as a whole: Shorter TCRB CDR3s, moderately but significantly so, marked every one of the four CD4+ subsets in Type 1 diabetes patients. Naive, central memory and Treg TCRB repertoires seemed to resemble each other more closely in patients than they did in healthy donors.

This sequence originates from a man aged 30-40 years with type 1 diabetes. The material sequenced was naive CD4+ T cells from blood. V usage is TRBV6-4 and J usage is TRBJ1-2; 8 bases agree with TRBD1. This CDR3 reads CATIPQGADYGYTF. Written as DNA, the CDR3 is TGTGCCACCATACCCCAGGGGGCTGACTATGGCTACACCTTC.